Below are 18 T cell receptor beta chains sequenced from a single sample in a study of cytomegalovirus exposure and HLA in healthy donors (dated by TCRdb to 2016 to 2017). The library was built by means of the immunoSEQ multiplex PCR assay. The multiplex PCR relied on a mix of 60 forward primers for TCR Vbeta segments and 13 reverse primers for TCR Jbeta segments. The table comes from immuneACCESS by way of TCRdb, which keeps in-frame sequences with V and J called. Part of the clones is missing from these tables; in studies checked, under half for an unresolved V gene and the rest for unknown reasons. This sample lists 160,000 or so clones; almost 80% were detected once. Of the sample, about 1.3% is held by the ten largest clones. Sequencing used PBMCs. These TCRs come from a man younger than 45 in good health and CMV-seronegative.

V is TRBV19 and J is TRBJ1-5; possibly TRBD1 for D (6 bases). Trimming took 3 bases from V and 0 from J, leaving 21 bases between them. The CDR3 extends over 19 amino acids. CDR1 and CDR2 from the germline V gene are LNHDA and SQIVND (reference sequence). This CDR3 is CASSIPLFNRDYSNQPQHF. The CDR3, as DNA: TGTGCCAGTAGTATTCCGCTATTCAACAGGGATTATAGCAATCAGCCCCAGCATTTT.

This clone occurred a few times. The sample holds other DNA sequences that translate to the same CDR3. The chain is built from TRBV15 and TRBJ1-2; TRBD1 is a possible D gene (5 bases). Germline V CDR1 and CDR2: LNHNV, YYDKDF (reference sequence). This CDR3 is 14 amino acids long. Trimming took 0 bases from V and 5 from J, leaving 10 bases between them. The CDR3 DNA follows: TGTGCCACCAGCAGAGACAGGGTTGGATATGGCTACACCTTC. This gives the protein CATSRDRVGYGYTF. The complete variable domain, with remaining parts taken from reference TRBV15 and TRBJ1-2, reads DAMVIQNPRYQVTQFGKPVTLSCSQTLNHNVMYWYQQKSSQAPKLLFHYYDKDFNNEADTPDNFQSRRPNTSFCFLDIRSPGLGDTAMYLCATSRDRVGYGYTFGSGTRLTVV.

This clone appeared a single time. The chain combines TRBV7-3 with TRBJ1-1; D perhaps matches TRBD1 (5 bases). The CDR3 sequence is 13 residues long. Trimming took 4 bases from V and 3 from J, leaving 9 bases between them. CDR1 is SGHTA, CDR2 FQGTGA, per germline. CDR3 amino acids: CASSSIRDTEAFF. CDR3 DNA sequence: TGTGCCAGCAGCTCGATCAGGGACACTGAAGCTTTCTTT.

The table lists this clone with a count of one. The rearrangement uses TRBV5-6 and TRBJ1-4; D ambiguous. This CDR3 has 15 amino acids. V was shortened by 0 bases and J by 2 bases, with 8 bases between the two germline ends. CDR1 is SGHDT and CDR2 is YYEEEE in the germline V gene. CDR3 bases: TGTGCCAGCAGCTTGGTCGGGAAGACTAATGAAAAACTGTTTTTT. It encodes CASSLVGKTNEKLFF.

The chain employs TRBV27 and TRBJ2-7; D is perhaps TRBD2 (6 bases). V gave up 2 bases and J gave up 3 bases, with 23 bases separating them. This CDR3 is 18 amino acids long. Germline V CDR1 and CDR2: MNHEY, SMNVEV (reference sequence). The CDR3 sequence: CASSLRPSVRLPLYEQYF. CDR3 DNA sequence: TGTGCCAGCAGTTTACGTCCTAGCGTCCGCCTTCCCCTCTACGAGCAGTACTTC.

The genes are TRBV5-6 and TRBJ2-7; the match to TRBD2 covers 12 bases. Germline V gene sequence: CDR1 SGHDT, CDR2 YYEEEE. CDR3 length: 16 amino acids. V shed 4 bases, J shed 4 bases, and the junction held 9 bases outside the gene matches. CDR3 region: CASSLPGTSGLYEQYF. CDR3 DNA: TGTGCCAGCAGCCTTCCCGGGACTAGCGGGCTATACGAGCAGTACTTC.

This sequence joins TRBV29-1 and TRBJ2-3; 7 positions agree with TRBD2. The CDR3 is 13 residues long. V lost 6 bases, J lost 2 bases, and 5 bases stayed unmatched. Germline CDR1 SQVTM, CDR2 ANQGSEA. The CDR3 region is CSVWGGFTDTQYF. CDR3 in DNA: TGCAGCGTCTGGGGGGGGTTCACAGATACGCAGTATTTT.

The CDR3 DNA reads TGCGCCAGCAGCGACCGGACAGGGGGCTTGTACGAGCAGTACTTC. Translated, it gives CASSDRTGGLYEQYF. V gene TRBV10-2 combines with J gene TRBJ2-7; TRBD1 agrees at 11 bases. The V gene end was trimmed by 6 bases and the J gene end by 4 bases; junction bases not matched to a gene: 8. CDR1 and CDR2 (germline): WSHSY, SAAADI. The length of the CDR3 is 15 residues.

V is TRBV5-1 and J is TRBJ2-1; 12 bases match TRBD2. J lost 9 bases, V lost 0 bases, and 7 bases had no gene match. This CDR3 contains 16 residues. Germline assignment: CDR1 SGHRS and CDR2 YFSETQ. The CDR3 region is CASSLASGGVGTEQFF. The CDR3 DNA reads as TGCGCCAGCAGCTTGGCTAGCGGGGGGGTAGGGACTGAGCAGTTCTTC. The whole variable domain, remainder taken from reference TRBV5-1 and TRBJ2-1, is KAGVTQTPRYLIKTRGQQVTLSCSPISGHRSVSWYQQTPGQGLQFLFEYFSETQRNKGNFPGRFSGRQFSNSRSEMNVSTLELGDSALYLCASSLASGGVGTEQFFGPGTRLTVL.

This sequence joins TRBV6-5 and TRBJ2-7; 9 bases fit TRBD2. The junction had 7 bases not matched to a gene; V was cut back by 2 bases and J by 2 bases. Germline V gene lookup returns CDR1 MNHEY and CDR2 SVGAGI. This CDR3 has 16 residues. CDR3 protein: CASSYDAGGSPYEQYF. Here the CDR3 DNA reads TGTGCCAGCAGTTACGACGCGGGGGGGTCCCCCTACGAGCAGTACTTC.

The chain joins TRBV19 to TRBJ2-3; maybe TRBD1 (5 bases). Germline CDR1 and CDR2: LNHDA and SQIVND (reference sequence). Trimming took 5 bases from V and 1 from J, leaving 10 bases between them. The CDR3 has 14 residues. CDR3 in amino acids: CASSDQGRTDTQYF. The CDR3 nucleotides are TGTGCCAGTAGTGACCAGGGCCGCACAGATACGCAGTATTTT.

V is TRBV7-8 and J is TRBJ2-7, with TRBD2 matching 8 bases. Germline CDR1 is SGHVS and CDR2 is FQNEAQ. V lost 3 bases to trimming and J lost 4 bases; unmatched junction nucleotides: 5. This CDR3 region has 14 residues. Here the CDR3 reads CASSFRTSFYEQYF. In nucleotides, the CDR3 is TGTGCCAGCAGCTTTCGGACTAGCTTTTACGAGCAGTACTTC.

With regard to this clone: The germline gene is not matched at one end of the junction; a read error may be the cause. The rearrangement links TRBV18 to TRBJ2-7; 9 bases fit TRBD1. The CDR3 is 15 residues long. CDR1 is KGHSH and CDR2 is LQKENI in the germline V gene. This CDR3 is CASSPQGAASYEQYF. The CDR3 nucleotides are TGTGCCAGCTCGCCACAGGGGGCAGCCTCCTACGAGCAGTACTTC.

The rearrangement joins TRBV30 to TRBJ2-7; no firm D call. The CDR3 sequence is 16 residues long. The germline V and J ends were trimmed by 4 bases and 1 base, with 20 bases remaining between them. The germline CDR1 and CDR2 sequences are GTSNPN and SVGIG (reference sequence). The CDR3 region has the DNA TGTGCCTGGATTCCCAGTACCACGTCCGTTTCCTACGAGCAGTACTTC. It yields the protein CAWIPSTTSVSYEQYF.

This clone was observed a few times. V usage is TRBV6-6 and J usage is TRBJ1-5; 7 positions agree with TRBD1. J was trimmed by 6 bases and V by 6 bases; bases with no gene match: 8. The CDR3 loop spans 14 amino acids. Germline V CDR1 and CDR2: MNHNY, SVGAGI (reference sequence). The CDR3 region has the DNA TGTGCCAGCAGAGCGACAGGGCAGGGTCAGCCCCAGCATTTT. It codes for CASRATGQGQPQHF.

In the case of this clone: Other DNA sequences in the same sample also yield this CDR3. The gene calls are TRBV5-4 and TRBJ2-5, with D unresolved. This CDR3 comprises 12 residues. CDR1 SGHNT and CDR2 YYREEE come from the germline V gene (reference sequence). Trimming took off 0 bases at V and 5 bases at J, with 5 bases between the two ends. The CDR3 protein is CASSLDRETQYF. In DNA form, the CDR3 reads TGTGCCAGCAGCTTGGATCGGGAGACCCAGTACTTC.

The chain joins TRBV18 to TRBJ2-2, with D tentatively TRBD2 (5 bases). CDR3 length: 17 residues. Germline loops: CDR1 KGHSH, CDR2 LQKENI. With 0 bases removed from V and 3 bases from J, the gap between germline ends came to 14 bases. CDR3 region: CASSPPPGEEDTGELFF. CDR3 DNA sequence: TGTGCCAGCTCACCACCCCCCGGAGAGGAGGACACCGGGGAGCTGTTTTTT.

This clone showed up just once. The rearrangement links TRBV11-2 to TRBJ1-4; D call uncertain. Germline assignment: CDR1 SGHAT and CDR2 FQNNGV. The CDR3 loop spans 16 amino acids. Trimming left V 1 base short and J 0 bases short, with 9 bases between. CDR3 residues: CASSLGLGATNEKLFF. In DNA, the CDR3 is TGTGCCAGCAGCTTAGGACTAGGTGCAACTAATGAAAAACTGTTTTTT.